Described below is a single T cell receptor (beta chain) sequence and its context. This sample was included in a study of T cells after yellow fever vaccination. Study in general: Those fractions that held only low numbers of cells were prepared using the SMART-Seq v4 Ultra Low Input RNA kit.

The CDR3 spans 17 residues. Deletions cut 0 bases from V and 0 bases from J, with 15 bases between. Germline V gene lookup returns CDR1 DFQATT and CDR2 SNEGSKA (reference sequence). Conversion of TCR transcripts into cDNA relied on 5'RACE template switching, which added a universal primer site and UMIs. Via MiXCR, TCRdb re-called the 5' RACE reads, giving one row per CDR3 protein. In the table there are about 550,000 distinct CDR3 sequences, roughly 21% of which are singletons. The specimen was PBMCs, collected 15 days after the yellow fever booster vaccination. This clonotype originated in a man between 25 and 39 years old who received the YFV17D yellow fever vaccine. The chain carries TRBV20-1 and TRBJ2-1; tentatively, D is TRBD2 (6 bases). The DNA of the CDR3 is TGCAGTGCTAGAGATCGGGCTAGCGCGAGCTCCTACAATGAGCAGTTCTTC. Its protein product is CSARDRASASSYNEQFF.